This entry lists 29 T cell receptor beta chains sequenced from one sample in a study of regulatory T cells in long-lasting Graves disease. Time point here: newly diagnosed GD, antithyroid drugs for less than 3 months. Researchers made the TCR library from RNA that was extracted from PBMCs. TCR beta libraries were built with iRepertoire HTBI primers and Arm-PCR of CDR3 regions. Via MiXCR, TCRdb re-called the multiplex PCR reads, giving one row per CDR3 protein. Of a few hundred thousand distinct CDR3 sequences in the sample, approximately 13% are singletons; the top ten hold roughly a tenth. These same records also appear under a second study, on T cells in Graves' hyperthyroidism and ophthalmopathy.

The sample in question was peripheral blood mononuclear cells (PBMCs), obtained at new diagnosis, from a patient treated with antithyroid drugs. These receptors came from a man aged 25 to 40 with Graves disease.

This clonotype was counted many times. This chain uses TRBV6-2 or TRBV6-3 with TRBJ2-1; no clear D gene. Trimming stripped 0 bases from V and 7 bases from J, with 7 bases between. The CDR3 contains 13 residues. CDR1 is MNHEY and CDR2 is SVGEGT in the germline V gene. CDR3 in amino acids: CASSYSEANEQFF. The CDR3 coding sequence is TGTGCCAGCAGTTACTCCGAGGCGAATGAGCAGTTCTTC.

A few counts support this clonotype. The V call is TRBV3-1, the J call TRBJ2-1; D perhaps matches TRBD2 (6 bases). The CDR3 covers 14 residues. Between the trimmed V and J ends, which lost 0 bases and 9 bases, there was a span of 12 bases. The germline V gene has CDR1 LGHDT and CDR2 YNNKEL (reference sequence). The CDR3 DNA is TGTGCCAGCAGCCAAGAGGGACTTTCCAGTGAGCAGTTCTTC. This gives the protein CASSQEGLSSEQFF.

Ten or more counts support this clonotype. V usage is TRBV19 and J usage is TRBJ1-1, with a tentative D call TRBD1 (6 bases). This CDR3 contains 15 residues. Trimming pared 3 bases from V and 5 bases from J, leaving 16 bases between. The V gene's germline CDR1 is LNHDA and CDR2 SQIVND (reference sequence). CDR3 in DNA: TGTGCCAGTAGTATCCTTAAGACAGGACGAACTGAAGCTTTCTTT. Protein: CASSILKTGRTEAFF.

This clonotype came up many times. V is TRBV7-8 and J is TRBJ2-7, with TRBD2 identical over 7 bases. Losses at the gene ends were 6 bases for V and 3 bases for J; bases not matched to a gene: 11. CDR3 size: 15 residues. CDR1 and CDR2 from the germline V gene are SGHVS and FQNEAQ. In nucleotides, the CDR3 is TGTGCCAGCAGTCCCGGGGAGGGACCCCTCTACGAGCAGTACTTC. Translating gives CASSPGEGPLYEQYF.

As concerns this clonotype: A far larger clone lies a single base away; this is likely a read error. CDR3 in DNA: TGTGCCAGCAGCTTAACGGCGCACAGGGGGTTCTTC. As protein: CASSLTAHRGFF. The chain recombines TRBV12-3 or TRBV12-4 with TRBJ2-1; 7 nucleotides line up with TRBD1. The CDR3 runs to 12 residues. Trimming removed 6 bases from V and 15 bases from J; junction bases left unmatched: 11.

This chain joins TRBV20-1 and TRBJ1-5; 7 nucleotides align to TRBD1. This CDR3 region has 18 residues. CDR1 is DFQATT, CDR2 SNEGSKA, per germline (reference sequence). Germline trimming cut 6 bases from V and 4 bases from J; bases unmatched to any gene: 21. This chain's CDR3 is CSAPTQGVGSGVNQPQHF. CDR3 DNA: TGCAGTGCCCCCACCCAGGGGGTCGGGTCAGGGGTGAATCAGCCCCAGCATTTT.

This clonotype was picked up many times. The chain recombines TRBV2 with TRBJ2-7, with D possibly TRBD2 on 5 matching bases. CDR1 and CDR2 (germline): SNHLY, FYNNEI. The CDR3 is made up of 12 amino acids. Trimming took off 6 bases at V and 5 bases at J, with 11 bases between the two ends. The CDR3 protein is CASRGLENEQYF. As DNA, the CDR3 is TGTGCCAGCAGAGGACTTGAGAACGAGCAGTACTTC.

This clonotype came up many times. The rearrangement links TRBV20-1 to TRBJ1-1; TRBD1 matches at 7 bases. Germline V gene lookup returns CDR1 DFQATT and CDR2 SNEGSKA (reference sequence). This CDR3 region has 14 residues. Germline trimming cut 6 bases from V and 5 bases from J; bases unmatched to any gene: 12. CDR3 amino acids: CSAGLNRGRTEAFF. The CDR3, as DNA: TGCAGTGCCGGACTTAACAGGGGCCGAACTGAAGCTTTCTTT.

The chain's CDR3 is CASSQGLPRGGRRIEQFF. The CDR3 bases are TGCGCCAGCAGCCAAGGTCTCCCCCGCGGCGGGAGAAGGATTGAGCAGTTCTTC. V gene TRBV4-1 combines with J gene TRBJ2-1; 7 nucleotides agree with TRBD2. Germline loops: CDR1 MGHRA, CDR2 YSYEKL. The CDR3 is 18 amino acids. V dropped 1 base and J dropped 9; count of bases not matched to a gene: 18.

This clonotype was observed many times. The rearrangement joins TRBV15 to TRBJ1-1; tentative D call: TRBD1 (6 bases). V was trimmed by 3 bases and J by 4 bases, leaving 12 bases between them. This CDR3 comprises 14 residues. Germline V gene lookup returns CDR1 LNHNV and CDR2 YYDKDF (reference sequence). The CDR3 is CATSRGGGTTEAFF. The CDR3 nucleotides are TGTGCCACCAGCAGGGGAGGGGGAACCACTGAAGCTTTCTTT.

This clonotype was seen many times. The rearrangement uses TRBV19 and TRBJ2-3; TRBD1 matches at 9 bases. The germline V gene has CDR1 LNHDA and CDR2 SQIVND (reference sequence). The CDR3 has 16 residues. After removal of 5 bases from V and 3 bases from J, the junction contained 9 bases not matched to a gene. The chain's CDR3 is CASSRGTGYYTDTQYF. CDR3 nucleotides: TGTGCCAGTAGTCGCGGGACAGGGTATTATACAGATACGCAGTATTTT. Looking up the rest from reference TRBV19 and TRBJ2-3 gives the full variable domain: DGGITQSPKYLFRKEGQNVTLSCEQNLNHDAMYWYRQDPGQGLRLIYYSQIVNDFQKGDIAEGYSVSREKKESFPLTVTSAQKNPTAFYLCASSRGTGYYTDTQYFGPGTRLTVL.

This clonotype has a count of ten or more. The V call is TRBV29-1, the J call TRBJ2-5, with TRBD2 identical over 15 bases. V dropped 6 bases and J dropped 4; count of bases not matched to a gene: 3. The CDR3 is made up of 14 amino acids. Germline V lookup: CDR1 SQVTM, CDR2 ANQGSEA. The CDR3 protein is CSVRTSGRAETQYF. In DNA form, the CDR3 reads TGCAGCGTGAGGACTAGCGGGAGGGCAGAGACCCAGTACTTC.

As regards this clonotype: At one end the junction does not follow the germline gene, possibly because of a read error. The CDR3 DNA reads TGCAGTGCTAGAGGGGGGGAAGGCGCGACCTCTGCAAACACCATATATTTT. Protein: CSARGGEGATSANTIYF. The chain is built from TRBV20-1 and TRBJ1-3; D may be TRBD1 (5 bases). Germline V gene sequence: CDR1 DFQATT, CDR2 SNEGSKA (reference sequence). The CDR3 runs to 17 residues.

The rearrangement links TRBV30 to TRBJ2-5, with D perhaps TRBD1 or TRBD2 (6 bases each). The CDR3 consists of 13 residues. Trimming shortened V by 3 bases and J by 5 bases, and 13 bases separated the two germline ends. The germline gives CDR1 GTSNPN, CDR2 SVGIG (reference sequence). CDR3 loop: CAWSQGRIETQYF. CDR3 nucleotide sequence: TGTGCCTGGAGCCAGGGGAGGATTGAGACCCAGTACTTC.

This clonotype occurred many times. The chain has TRBV6-1 and TRBJ2-7; no definite D call. Trimming removed 8 bases from V and 7 bases from J, with 15 bases in between. Per the germline V gene, CDR1 is MNHNS and CDR2 is SASEGT. The CDR3 loop spans 12 amino acids. Here the CDR3 reads CASHRDVREQYF. The DNA of the CDR3 is TGTGCCAGCCATCGAGACGTCAGGGAGCAGTACTTC.

In its sample, this clonotype was seen many times. The chain combines TRBV7-2 with TRBJ1-4; 8 positions match TRBD1. Germline values: CDR1 SGHTA, CDR2 FQGNSA. The CDR3 loop spans 15 amino acids. Unmatched junction bases numbered 8, after V lost 5 bases and J lost 6 bases. CDR3 nucleotide sequence: TGTGCCAGCAGCCCCAGGACAGGGCGGGATGAAAAACTGTTTTTT. Translated, it gives CASSPRTGRDEKLFF.

The CDR3 reads CASSLAQPNYGYTF. The CDR3 bases are TGTGCCAGCAGCTTAGCCCAGCCTAACTATGGCTACACCTTC. This sequence joins TRBV7-9 and TRBJ1-2; D not certain. The CDR3 is 14 residues long. Per germline, CDR1 SEHNR and CDR2 FQNEAQ (reference sequence). V gave up 0 bases and J gave up 0 bases, with 5 bases separating them.

The chain joins TRBV15 to TRBJ1-5, with TRBD1 identical over 9 bases. This CDR3 is built from 15 residues. V shed 1 base, J shed 5 bases, and the junction held 3 bases outside the gene matches. CDR1 LNHNV and CDR2 YYDKDF come from the germline V gene (reference sequence). The CDR3 DNA sequence: TGTGCCACCAGCAGAGGGGACAGGGACGATCAGCCCCAGCATTTT. It codes for CATSRGDRDDQPQHF.

This clonotype has just a few counts. The chain combines TRBV27 with TRBJ2-7; D ambiguous. This CDR3 has 13 amino acids. The ends were cut back, 5 bases at V and 3 bases at J, with 11 bases in the middle. Germline V gene lookup returns CDR1 MNHEY and CDR2 SMNVEV (reference sequence). Here the CDR3 DNA reads TGTGCCAGCAGTACCTCGAGGAACTACGAGCAGTACTTC. This encodes CASSTSRNYEQYF.

This clonotype was recorded many times. This rearrangement joins TRBV6-2 or TRBV6-3 to TRBJ2-1, with 9 bases that match TRBD2. J gave up 6 bases and V 5 bases, and 8 bases lay outside the gene matches. The CDR3 loop spans 15 amino acids. Germline V lookup: CDR1 MNHEY, CDR2 SVGEGT. Written as DNA, the CDR3 is TGTGCCAGCAGTGGCCATAGCGGGAGATTCAATGAGCAGTTCTTC. It codes for CASSGHSGRFNEQFF.

This clonotype has at least ten counts. This chain joins TRBV27 and TRBJ1-2, with TRBD1 as a possible D gene (6 bases). Trimming shortened V by 5 bases and J by 8 bases, and 15 bases separated the two germline ends. The CDR3 runs to 13 residues. CDR1 is MNHEY and CDR2 is SMNVEV in the germline V gene (reference sequence). The CDR3 region has the DNA TGTGCCAGCAGTCTACAGGGAGACGGCGGCTACACCTTC. Translated: CASSLQGDGGYTF.

This chain uses TRBV5-1 with TRBJ2-3, with D possibly being TRBD1 (7 bases). The CDR3 has 15 residues. The V gene lost 7 bases and the J gene lost 4 bases, with 19 bases spanning the gap. Germline V gene sequence: CDR1 SGHRS, CDR2 YFSETQ. CDR3: CASLLGGGGSDTQYF. The CDR3 DNA is TGCGCCAGCCTTCTTGGAGGGGGCGGGTCAGATACGCAGTATTTT.

In this sample, this clonotype turned up a few times. The V and J genes are TRBV4-1 and TRBJ2-1; 12 positions match TRBD2. V shed 6 bases, J shed 6 bases, and the junction held 6 bases outside the gene matches. Germline CDR1 reads MGHRA; CDR2 reads YSYEKL. The CDR3 contains 15 residues. The CDR3 sequence is CASRLLAGGLNEQFF. CDR3 DNA sequence: TGCGCCAGCAGGTTACTAGCGGGAGGTCTCAATGAGCAGTTCTTC.

This clonotype showed up many times. The chain couples TRBV11-2 to TRBJ2-7; no clear D gene. Trimming took off 0 bases at V and 5 bases at J, with 11 bases between the two ends. The CDR3 length is 14 residues. The germline CDR1 and CDR2 sequences are SGHAT and FQNNGV. The CDR3 region is CASSLDPRGNEQYF. CDR3 sequence (DNA): TGTGCCAGCAGCTTAGATCCGCGTGGAAACGAGCAGTACTTC.

The V gene is TRBV3-1, the J gene TRBJ2-1; D is perhaps TRBD1 or TRBD2 (6 bases each). Germline V gives CDR1 LGHDT, CDR2 YNNKEL (reference sequence). The V gene lost 0 bases and the J gene lost 3 bases, with 12 bases spanning the gap. This CDR3 comprises 16 residues. CDR3 sequence reads: CASSQEREGGYNEQFF. The CDR3 nucleotides are TGTGCCAGCAGCCAAGAGCGGGAAGGGGGCTACAATGAGCAGTTCTTC.

This clonotype was seen repeatedly, ten times or more. The gene calls are TRBV12-3 or TRBV12-4 and TRBJ2-1, with D uncertain. The germline V and J ends were trimmed by 5 bases and 12 bases, with 14 bases remaining between them. The CDR3 length is 12 residues. The CDR3 bases are TGTGCCAGCAGTACCCGACGGATAGGGCAGTTCTTC. It translates to CASSTRRIGQFF.

This clonotype has at least ten counts. The V call is TRBV20-1, the J call TRBJ1-5, with D tentatively TRBD1 (6 bases). Germline V CDR1 and CDR2: DFQATT, SNEGSKA (reference sequence). This CDR3 is 14 amino acids long. Trimming cost V 5 bases and J 4 bases, with 15 bases left between them. The CDR3 loop is CSAGGAEGNQPQHF. CDR3 in DNA: TGCAGTGCTGGGGGGGCAGAGGGAAATCAGCCCCAGCATTTT.

In its sample, this clonotype was seen many times. V usage is TRBV5-1 and J usage is TRBJ1-2, with 9 bases fitting TRBD1. The CDR3 length is 15 residues. With 4 bases clipped from V and 5 bases from J, the junction kept 9 bases outside the gene matches. The V gene's germline CDR1 is SGHRS and CDR2 YFSETQ. CDR3 in amino acids: CASSVAGQGIYGYTF. The CDR3 region has the DNA TGCGCCAGCAGCGTAGCGGGACAGGGCATATATGGCTACACCTTC.

Only a few counts were recorded for this clonotype. No conserved phenylalanine or tryptophan ends this CDR3, so it is likely a read error. This chain joins TRBV27 and TRBJ2-7; D is tentatively TRBD1 or TRBD2 (5 bases each). Trimming took off 5 bases at V and 6 bases at J, with 17 bases between the two ends. CDR1 and CDR2 from the germline V gene are MNHEY and SMNVEV (reference sequence). The CDR3 consists of 14 residues. CDR3 sequence: CASSPTGGRGEQYS. CDR3 coding DNA: TGTGCCAGCAGTCCCACTGGGGGAAGAGGCGAGCAGTACTCC.